This TCR beta chain is from a study of monozygotic twins with inflammatory bowel disease. Findings and limits, study-wide: Individual T cell subtypes were not distinguishable.

This CDR3 region has 13 residues. CDR1 is SNHLY and CDR2 is FYNNEI in the germline V gene. UMIs with a 6-nucleotide sample barcode were added by template switching. TCRdb derives one entry per CDR3 protein from the 5' RACE reads, leaving out DNA. With approximately 400,000 distinct CDR3 sequences in the sample, the ten largest clones hold 2.4%. Concerning this clonotype itself: What it binds is unknown.

Every single donor had a roughly 2.5 ml blood sample drawn. The template was total RNA from whole blood, with no T cell sorting. The rearrangement joins TRBV2 to TRBJ2-5. The sequence was collected from a human donor with ulcerative colitis or Crohn's disease, or a healthy co-twin of an affected twin (not recorded which). The sequenced sample consisted of blood. This CDR3 reads CASNPDWQETQYF.